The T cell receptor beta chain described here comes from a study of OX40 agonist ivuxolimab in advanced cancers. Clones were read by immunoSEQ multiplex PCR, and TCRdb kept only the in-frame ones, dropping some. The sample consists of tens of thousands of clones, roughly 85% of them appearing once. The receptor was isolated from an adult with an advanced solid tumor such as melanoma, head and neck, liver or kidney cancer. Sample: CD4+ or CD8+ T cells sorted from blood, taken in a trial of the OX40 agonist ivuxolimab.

The CDR3 DNA sequence: TGTGCCAGCAGCCCGTTTCACACCGGGGAGCTGTTTTTT. Its translation is CASSPFHTGELFF. The genes are TRBV7-6 and TRBJ2-2; D ambiguous. Germline CDR1 and CDR2: SGHVS and FNYEAQ. The ends were cut back, 5 bases at V and 3 bases at J, with 7 bases in the middle. The CDR3 runs 13 residues.